This TCR beta chain comes out of a study of long-term antiretroviral therapy in people with HIV. Trimming took off 6 bases at V and 7 bases at J, with 16 bases between the two ends. Germline V gene sequence: CDR1 MNHEY, CDR2 SMNVEV (reference sequence). This CDR3 contains 13 residues. Running of the v3.0 immunoSEQ assay took place at survey level. Sequencing used immunoSEQ multiplex PCR; TCRdb keeps in-frame clones, though not all of them. The sample shows about 16,000 clones, around 84% of them seen only once. The starting material was unsorted PBMCs, obtained 0.1 years after starting antiretroviral therapy. The sequence was collected from a man between 18 and 35 years old with HIV. The chain carries TRBV27 and TRBJ2-7; perhaps TRBD2 as D (6 bases). The chain's CDR3 is CASSFRSGGEQYF. In nucleotides, the CDR3 is TGTGCCAGCAGCTTTCGTTCTGGGGGGGAGCAGTACTTC.